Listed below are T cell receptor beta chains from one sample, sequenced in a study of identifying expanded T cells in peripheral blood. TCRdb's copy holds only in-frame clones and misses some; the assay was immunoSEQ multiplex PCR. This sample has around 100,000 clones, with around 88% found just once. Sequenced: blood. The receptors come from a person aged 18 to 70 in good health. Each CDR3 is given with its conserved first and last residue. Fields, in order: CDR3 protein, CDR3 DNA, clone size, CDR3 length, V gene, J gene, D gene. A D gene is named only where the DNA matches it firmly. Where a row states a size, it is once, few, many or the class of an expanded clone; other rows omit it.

CDR3: CASVGGTGSNQPQHF
DNA: TGTGCCAGCGTCGGAGGGACGGGGAGCAATCAGCCCCAGCATTTT
size: .
length: 15
V: TRBV2
J: TRBJ1-5
D: .

CDR3: CASSASEPTDTQYF
DNA: TGTGCCAGCAGCGCGTCGGAGCCCACAGATACGCAGTATTTT
size: .
length: 14
V: TRBV9
J: TRBJ2-3
D: .

CDR3: CASSKGEGNYGYTF
DNA: TGTGCCAGCAGCAAAGGGGAGGGAAACTATGGCTACACCTTC
size: .
length: 14
V: TRBV21-1
J: TRBJ1-2
D: .

CDR3: CASSLGQGRSGNTIYF
DNA: TGTGCCAGCAGCTTAGGACAGGGGAGATCTGGAAACACCATATATTTT
size: .
length: 16
V: TRBV7-8
J: TRBJ1-3
D: TRBD1

CDR3: CASSLAGTDTQYF
DNA: TGTGCCAGCAGCTTGGCCGGGACAGATACGCAGTATTTT
size: .
length: 13
V: TRBV5-4
J: TRBJ2-3
D: .

CDR3: CASSLAWQNTEAFF
DNA: TGTGCCAGCAGCTTAGCATGGCAGAACACTGAAGCTTTCTTT
size: once
length: 14
V: TRBV7-8
J: TRBJ1-1
D: .

CDR3: CASSVGTGEKLFF
DNA: TGTGCCAGCAGCGTGGGGACAGGAGAAAAACTGTTTTTT
size: .
length: 13
V: TRBV9
J: TRBJ1-4
D: TRBD1

CDR3: CATHTGWGVFGYTF
DNA: TGTGCCACCCATACAGGGTGGGGAGTCTTTGGCTACACCTTC
size: .
length: 14
V: TRBV19
J: TRBJ1-2
D: .

CDR3: CASSLASGSYEQYF
DNA: TGTGCCAGCAGCTTAGCCAGCGGTTCCTACGAGCAGTACTTC
size: .
length: 14
V: TRBV11-3
J: TRBJ2-7
D: .

CDR3: CASSYESGTGWLPQHF
DNA: TGTGCCAGCAGCTACGAATCCGGGACAGGGTGGTTGCCCCAGCATTTT
size: .
length: 16
V: TRBV7-2
J: TRBJ1-5
D: TRBD1

CDR3: CASSTLAGGVNEQFF
DNA: TGTGCCAGTAGCACCCTAGCGGGAGGGGTCAATGAGCAGTTCTTC
size: .
length: 15
V: TRBV19
J: TRBJ2-1
D: TRBD2

CDR3: CASSARLGGADTQYF
DNA: TGTGCCAGCAGCGCCCGACTTGGTGGAGCAGATACGCAGTATTTT
size: once
length: 15
V: TRBV9
J: TRBJ2-3
D: .

CDR3: CASSLTSSGTGGDGYTF
DNA: TGCGCCAGCAGCCTTACTTCCTCCGGGACAGGGGGCGATGGCTACACCTTC
size: .
length: 17
V: TRBV4-3
J: TRBJ1-2
D: TRBD1

CDR3: CASRQGANQPQHF
DNA: TGTGCCAGCAGACAGGGGGCAAATCAGCCCCAGCATTTT
size: .
length: 13
V: TRBV7-8
J: TRBJ1-5
D: TRBD1

CDR3: CAWSGQGLYEQYF
DNA: TGTGCCTGGAGCGGGCAGGGGCTCTACGAGCAGTACTTC
size: .
length: 13
V: TRBV30
J: TRBJ2-7
D: .

CDR3: CASSEGAGDGYTGELFF
DNA: TGTGCCAGCAGTGAGGGGGCAGGAGACGGGTACACCGGGGAGCTGTTTTTT
size: .
length: 17
V: TRBV28
J: TRBJ2-2
D: TRBD1

CDR3: CASSEETLSGNTIYF
DNA: TGTGCCAGCAGTGAAGAGACACTCTCTGGAAACACCATATATTTT
size: .
length: 15
V: TRBV2
J: TRBJ1-3
D: .

CDR3: CASSASTGGILAQYF
DNA: TGCGCCAGCAGCGCCTCCACAGGGGGAATATTGGCCCAGTACTTC
size: .
length: 15
V: TRBV5-1
J: TRBJ2-5
D: TRBD1

CDR3: CASSTGTGGEQFF
DNA: TGTGCCAGCAGTACCGGGACAGGGGGCGAGCAGTTCTTC
size: .
length: 13
V: TRBV6-5
J: TRBJ2-1
D: TRBD1

CDR3: CASSPLVGGELFF
DNA: TGTGCCAGCAGCCCTTTGGTCGGGGGGGAGCTGTTTTTT
size: .
length: 13
V: TRBV7-6
J: TRBJ2-2
D: .

CDR3: CASSLSGGTYEQYF
DNA: TGTGCCAGCAGTTTATCCGGGGGTACCTACGAGCAGTACTTC
size: .
length: 14
V: TRBV27
J: TRBJ2-7
D: .

CDR3: CASSPPLLDTGELFF
DNA: TGTGCCAGCAGCCCCCCTTTGCTCGACACCGGGGAGCTGTTTTTT
size: .
length: 15
V: TRBV7-9
J: TRBJ2-2
D: .

CDR3: CASSAGQGATSETQYF
DNA: TGTGCCAGCAGCGCTGGACAGGGGGCAACTTCGGAGACCCAGTACTTC
size: .
length: 16
V: TRBV7-9
J: TRBJ2-5
D: TRBD1

CDR3: CASSQDGGGTHEETQYF
DNA: TGTGCCAGCAGCCAAGATGGGGGGGGGACCCACGAAGAGACCCAGTACTTC
size: .
length: 17
V: TRBV4-2
J: TRBJ2-5
D: TRBD2

CDR3: CASSGPTGSFDYEQYF
DNA: TGTGCCAGCAGTGGACCTACAGGGTCGTTCGACTACGAGCAGTACTTC
size: .
length: 16
V: TRBV6-1
J: TRBJ2-7
D: .

CDR3: CAWTGLAGGTDTQYF
DNA: TGTGCCTGGACGGGACTAGCGGGGGGCACAGATACGCAGTATTTT
size: .
length: 15
V: TRBV30
J: TRBJ2-3
D: TRBD2

CDR3: CASTMRGGGTEAFF
DNA: TGTGCCAGCACCATGAGGGGAGGCGGCACTGAAGCTTTCTTT
size: few
length: 14
V: TRBV5-6
J: TRBJ1-1
D: .

CDR3: CASSYRDTQYF
DNA: TGTGCCAGCAGCTACCGAGATACGCAGTATTTT
size: .
length: 11
V: TRBV28
J: TRBJ2-3
D: .

CDR3: CASSLEEDYYGYTF
DNA: TGTGCCAGCAGCTTGGAGGAGGATTATTATGGCTACACCTTC
size: .
length: 14
V: TRBV5-4
J: TRBJ1-2
D: .

CDR3: CASSDRPFAYEQYF
DNA: TGTGCCAGCAGTGATAGACCATTTGCCTACGAGCAGTACTTC
size: .
length: 14
V: TRBV25-1
J: TRBJ2-7
D: .

CDR3: CASSQGSTDTQYF
DNA: TGTGCCAGCAGCCAGGGGTCAACAGATACGCAGTATTTT
size: .
length: 13
V: TRBV14
J: TRBJ2-3
D: .

CDR3: CASTQYRGGDTQYF
DNA: TGTGCCAGCACTCAGTATCGGGGGGGAGATACGCAGTATTTT
size: .
length: 14
V: TRBV6-5
J: TRBJ2-3
D: TRBD2

CDR3: CASTLGGASHNEQFF
DNA: TGTGCCAGCACCCTCGGGGGGGCCTCCCACAATGAGCAGTTCTTC
size: .
length: 15
V: TRBV7-9
J: TRBJ2-1
D: TRBD2

CDR3: CAWSNQGGQPQHF
DNA: TGTGCCTGGAGTAACCAGGGGGGTCAGCCCCAGCATTTT
size: few
length: 13
V: TRBV30
J: TRBJ1-5
D: TRBD1

CDR3: CASSPPGQGIEAFF
DNA: TGTGCCAGCAGTCCCCCCGGACAGGGGATAGAAGCTTTCTTT
size: .
length: 14
V: TRBV6-5
J: TRBJ1-1
D: TRBD1

CDR3: CASSSADSRGTQYF
DNA: TGTGCCAGCAGCTCCGCCGACAGCCGAGGTACGCAGTATTTT
size: .
length: 14
V: TRBV7-9
J: TRBJ2-3
D: .

CDR3: CASSLSQALGELFF
DNA: TGTGCCAGCAGTTTATCTCAGGCCCTAGGGGAGCTGTTTTTT
size: .
length: 14
V: TRBV28
J: TRBJ2-2
D: .

CDR3: CASSIGLDTYEQYF
DNA: TGTGCCAGCAGTATAGGGCTAGATACCTACGAGCAGTACTTC
size: .
length: 14
V: TRBV11-2
J: TRBJ2-7
D: .

CDR3: CASSLGGQGSSYGYTF
DNA: TGCGCCAGCAGCTTGGGGGGGCAAGGCTCGAGCTATGGCTACACCTTC
size: .
length: 16
V: TRBV5-1
J: TRBJ1-2
D: .

CDR3: CASSGQGAGGYTF
DNA: TGTGCCAGCAGTGGACAGGGGGCGGGTGGCTACACCTTC
size: .
length: 13
V: TRBV25-1
J: TRBJ1-2
D: TRBD1

CDR3: CSVYAGNTGELFF
DNA: TGCAGCGTTTATGCCGGGAACACCGGGGAGCTGTTTTTT
size: once
length: 13
V: TRBV29-1
J: TRBJ2-2
D: .

CDR3: CASSGGVAYGYTF
DNA: TGTGCCAGCAGCGGGGGTGTAGCCTATGGCTACACCTTC
size: .
length: 13
V: TRBV5-4
J: TRBJ1-2
D: .

CDR3: CASSLDRVSNQPQHF
DNA: TGTGCCAGCAGCTTAGACAGGGTGAGCAATCAGCCCCAGCATTTT
size: .
length: 15
V: TRBV7-3
J: TRBJ1-5
D: TRBD1

CDR3: CASRTTGSSYGYTF
DNA: TGTGCCAGCAGAACGACAGGGAGTAGCTATGGCTACACCTTC
size: .
length: 14
V: TRBV6-1
J: TRBJ1-2
D: TRBD1

CDR3: CASSASGTGVVIQYF
DNA: TGTGCCAGCAGTGCCTCCGGGACTGGAGTAGTAATTCAGTACTTC
size: .
length: 15
V: TRBV28
J: TRBJ2-4
D: .

CDR3: CASSDGLSSYEQYF
DNA: TGCGCCAGCAGTGATGGACTCAGCTCCTACGAGCAGTACTTC
size: .
length: 14
V: TRBV10-1
J: TRBJ2-7
D: .

CDR3: CASTAGTYTGELFF
DNA: TGTGCCAGTACCGCAGGGACCTACACCGGGGAGCTGTTTTTT
size: .
length: 14
V: TRBV19
J: TRBJ2-2
D: .

CDR3: CASTTGQGGSEQYF
DNA: TGTGCCAGCACTACGGGACAGGGGGGGAGCGAGCAGTACTTC
size: .
length: 14
V: TRBV18
J: TRBJ2-7
D: TRBD1

CDR3: CAWSVNRWEPQHF
DNA: TGTGCCTGGAGTGTCAACAGGTGGGAGCCCCAGCATTTT
size: .
length: 13
V: TRBV30
J: TRBJ1-5
D: .

CDR3: CASSLGPPREKLFF
DNA: TGTGCCAGCAGCTTAGGACCCCCTCGGGAAAAACTGTTTTTT
size: .
length: 14
V: TRBV28
J: TRBJ1-4
D: .

CDR3: CASTGFDEQFF
DNA: TGTGCCAGCACCGGATTCGATGAGCAGTTCTTC
size: .
length: 11
V: TRBV28
J: TRBJ2-1
D: .

CDR3: CATLNRLEGTQYF
DNA: TGTGCCACACTTAACAGGTTGGAGGGGACCCAGTACTTC
size: .
length: 13
V: TRBV6-1
J: TRBJ2-5
D: .

CDR3: CASRNQGANEKLFF
DNA: TGTGCCAGCAGAAACCAGGGAGCTAATGAAAAACTGTTTTTT
size: .
length: 14
V: TRBV6-6
J: TRBJ1-4
D: .

CDR3: CASSLHSLSGNTIYF
DNA: TGTGCCAGCAGCTTACATAGCCTCTCTGGAAACACCATATATTTT
size: .
length: 15
V: TRBV7-2
J: TRBJ1-3
D: .

CDR3: CASSSGQEYSGNTIYF
DNA: TGTGCCAGTAGTTCGGGACAGGAGTACTCTGGAAACACCATATATTTT
size: .
length: 16
V: TRBV19
J: TRBJ1-3
D: TRBD1

CDR3: CASSFGGGGNEQFF
DNA: TGTGCCAGCAGTTTCGGCGGGGGAGGAAATGAGCAGTTCTTC
size: .
length: 14
V: TRBV6-4
J: TRBJ2-1
D: TRBD2

CDR3: CASSFHQGLGLDTEAFF
DNA: TGTGCCAGCAGCTTTCATCAGGGGCTTGGGTTGGACACTGAAGCTTTCTTT
size: once
length: 17
V: TRBV7-2
J: TRBJ1-1
D: .

CDR3: CASRGRLGEQYF
DNA: TGTGCCAGCAGAGGGCGCCTTGGCGAGCAGTACTTC
size: .
length: 12
V: TRBV6-5
J: TRBJ2-7
D: .

CDR3: CASSEGNSPLHF
DNA: TGTGCCAGCAGTGAAGGTAATTCACCCCTCCACTTT
size: few
length: 12
V: TRBV25-1
J: TRBJ1-6
D: .

CDR3: CASSYSDTEAFF
DNA: TGTGCCAGCAGTTACTCGGACACTGAAGCTTTCTTT
size: .
length: 12
V: TRBV6-6
J: TRBJ1-1
D: .